The clone carrying this TCR beta chain occurred many times. The antigen is unknown. The sample is drawn from a study of CD8 T cells in ankylosing spondylitis. Points from the study as a whole: Among TCR beta sequences, a motif of about 8 highly homologous variants appeared characteristic of ankylosing spondylitis blood. Reports say disease-linked clones showed up significantly more in matched ankylosing spondylitis synovial fluid.

The CDR3 is 14 amino acids. J gave up 2 bases and V 6 bases, and 6 bases lay outside the gene matches. Germline assignment: CDR1 DFQATT and CDR2 SNEGSKA (reference sequence). Molecular-barcoded quantitative 5'-RACE produced these TCR beta libraries. TCRdb recomputed calls from the 5' RACE reads with MiXCR, one row per CDR3 protein. This table holds around 150,000 distinct CDR3 sequences, around 10% found once. Sequenced material: blood, either unsorted or a sorted T cell fraction (not recorded which). The gene calls are TRBV20-1 and TRBJ1-3; 8 bases map to TRBD1. The source of this sequence is a female donor with ankylosing spondylitis or in good health (not recorded which). CDR3 protein: CSAPDRVTGNTIYF. For the CDR3, the DNA is TGCAGTGCGCCGGACAGGGTAACTGGAAACACCATATATTTT.